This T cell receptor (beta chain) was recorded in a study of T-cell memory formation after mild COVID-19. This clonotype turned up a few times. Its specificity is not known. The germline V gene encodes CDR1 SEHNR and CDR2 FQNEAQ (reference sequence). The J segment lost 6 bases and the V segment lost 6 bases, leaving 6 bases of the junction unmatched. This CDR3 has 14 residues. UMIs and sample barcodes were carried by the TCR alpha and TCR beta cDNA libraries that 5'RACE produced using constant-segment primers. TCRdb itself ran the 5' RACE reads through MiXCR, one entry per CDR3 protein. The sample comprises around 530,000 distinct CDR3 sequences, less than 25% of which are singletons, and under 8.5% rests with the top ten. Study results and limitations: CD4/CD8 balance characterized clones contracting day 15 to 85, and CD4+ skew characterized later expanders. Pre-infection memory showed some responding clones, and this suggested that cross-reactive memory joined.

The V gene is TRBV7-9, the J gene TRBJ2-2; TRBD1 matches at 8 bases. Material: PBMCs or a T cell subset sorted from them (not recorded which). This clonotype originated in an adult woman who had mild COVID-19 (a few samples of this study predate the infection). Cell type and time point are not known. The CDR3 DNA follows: TGTGCCAGCAGTTGGACAGGGTCTTCCGGGGAGCTGTTTTTT. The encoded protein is CASSWTGSSGELFF.